These 8 T cell receptor beta chains share one sample of origin, sequenced in a study of blood T cell repertoires in COVID-19. Assay: immunoSEQ multiplex PCR; the TCRdb copy retains only in-frame clones and omits some. Of 95,000 to 150,000 clones listed, approximately 83% are singletons. Sequenced: peripheral blood. These receptors were obtained from a woman older than 75 with acute or convalescent COVID-19.

The chain has TRBV19 and TRBJ1-2; no definite D call. The V end was cut by 3 bases, the J end by 8 bases, with 16 bases between. Germline V lookup: CDR1 LNHDA, CDR2 SQIVND (reference sequence). CDR3 length: 14 residues. CDR3 bases: TGTGCCAGTAGTATTAATTCCGGGAGAGGGGGCTACACCTTC. Translating gives CASSINSGRGGYTF.

This chain links TRBV11-1 with TRBJ1-2, with unresolved D. Deletions cut 5 bases from V and 7 bases from J, with 20 bases between. Germline values: CDR1 SGHAT, CDR2 FQDESV (reference sequence). This CDR3 spans 15 amino acids. Here the CDR3 DNA reads TGTGCCAGCAGCCCCGAGGAGGGATCAGCAAGTGGCTACACCTTC. This translates into CASSPEEGSASGYTF.

The V and J genes are TRBV7-2 and TRBJ1-2, with a weak D call TRBD1 (5 bases). The germline CDR1 and CDR2 sequences are SGHTA and FQGNSA. V lost 8 bases and J lost 2, with 15 bases in between. CDR3 length equals 14 residues. Here the CDR3 reads CASHVGGSNYGYTF. In DNA form, the CDR3 reads TGTGCCAGCCATGTGGGGGGATCGAACTATGGCTACACCTTC.

This rearrangement joins TRBV7-2 to TRBJ2-5, with 8 bases lining up with TRBD2. CDR3 length: 15 amino acids. Looked up from germline, CDR1 is SGHTA and CDR2 is FQGNSA. After removal of 2 bases from V and 5 bases from J, the junction contained 7 bases not matched to a gene. CDR3 coding DNA: TGTGCCAGCAGCTTACAGCGGGGCGGGGGGGAGACCCAGTACTTC. It encodes CASSLQRGGGETQYF.

The chain employs TRBV9 and TRBJ1-1, with a tentative D call TRBD1 (5 bases). V lost 4 bases to trimming and J lost 0 bases, with 13 bases between them. Germline-derived CDR1 and CDR2 are SGDLS and YYNGEE. The CDR3 covers 15 residues. The CDR3 sequence: CASSPQVQMNTEAFF. The CDR3 DNA is TGTGCCAGCAGCCCACAGGTTCAAATGAACACTGAAGCTTTCTTT.

The V and J genes are TRBV3-1 (or the pseudogene TRBV3-2) and TRBJ1-1; 8 bases align to TRBD1. The germline gives CDR1 LGHDT, CDR2 YNNKEL (reference sequence). J gave up 2 bases and V 4 bases, and 12 bases lay outside the gene matches. The CDR3 is made up of 17 amino acids. CDR3 residues: CASSPQGALMINTEAFF. The CDR3 nucleotides are TGTGCCAGCAGCCCGCAGGGGGCGCTTATGATAAACACTGAAGCTTTCTTT.

The chain couples TRBV5-1 to TRBJ2-1; D unclear. CDR1 and CDR2 from the germline V gene are SGHRS and YFSETQ. The CDR3 consists of 15 residues. Trimming took off 5 bases at V and 0 bases at J, with 12 bases between the two ends. Here the CDR3 reads CASSLLVSSYNEQFF. The CDR3 nucleotides read TGCGCCAGCAGTCTCCTAGTGAGCTCCTACAATGAGCAGTTCTTC.

In its sample, this clone was seen once. The genes are TRBV27 and TRBJ1-6; 8 nucleotides align to TRBD1. After removal of 5 bases from V and 2 bases from J, the junction contained 5 bases not matched to a gene. Germline V gives CDR1 MNHEY, CDR2 SMNVEV (reference sequence). The CDR3 has 16 amino acids. The CDR3 bases are TGTGCCAGCAGTCCCCGACAGGGGACCTATAATTCACCCCTCCACTTT. This codes for CASSPRQGTYNSPLHF.